This T cell receptor (beta chain) was obtained from a study of T-cell reconstitution after alpha-beta-depleted transplantation in children (dated by TCRdb to about 2016). About the full investigation: Using TCR repertoire profiling, the study quantitatively followed how T-cell immune reconstitution unfolded in children after TCRalphabeta/CD19-depleted allogeneic hematopoietic cell transplantation.

The CDR3, cysteine through phenylalanine, is 17 amino acids long. Only CDR3 DNA is held: 51 bases, read in frame from base 1. From the germline V gene (reference sequence), CDR1 is LGHDT and CDR2 is YNNKEL. V lost 1 base and J lost 1 base; the stretch between them is 15 bases long. About this clonotype itself: The antigen it recognizes is unknown. No base qualities exist here, and no much larger clone lies one base off it.

Libraries were built with PCR. Sequencing was carried out with an Illumina HiSeq 2500. Molecular barcoding was employed in the preparation of TCR libraries, with unique molecular identifiers being used to normalize TCRbeta repertoire quantification. TCRdb took the public reads, trimmed them with fastp at Q25, ran MiXCR for clone calling and kept in-frame beta chains. CDR3 protein duplicates are merged, each entry listing the most common genes and DNA. This sample is represented by around 370,000 distinct CDR3 sequences; about 9.4% of them were singletons. The top ten hold approximately 2.3% of the sample.

This sequence originates from a human donor who donated a stem cell graft to a child with acute lymphoblastic leukemia. The chain was built from TRBV3-1 and TRBJ2-3; D gene: possibly TRBD2, on 6 matching bases. Sequencing used PBMCs from the stem cell graft donor, obtained from the stem cell graft. The DNA reads as follows: TGTGCCAGCAGCCAAGTTGCGGGACTCCCCCGCACAGATACGCAGTATTTT. This is translated as CASSQVAGLPRTDTQYF.